Only one count was recorded for the clone carrying this T cell receptor beta chain. The antigen is unknown. Clones were sequenced by immunoSEQ multiplex PCR, and TCRdb holds only the in-frame ones, with some missing. The table includes tens of thousands of clones, about four fifths detected once. Time point: week 11, during vaccination. Every vaccine dose comprised 300 ug of mutant IDH1 20-mer peptide plus topical imiquimod. These data are taken from a study of a mutant IDH1 vaccine in newly diagnosed glioma. Study summary: Patients arrived already treated with radiotherapy, temozolomide, or both, most having had both.

The starting material was PBMCs, obtained from a glioma patient whose treatment included an IDH1 peptide vaccine. The receptor comes from a man aged 45-65 years with glioma.

The CDR3 coding sequence is TGTGCCAGCAGCCCGACGGGACACACCACAGATACGCAGTATTTT. Protein product: CASSPTGHTTDTQYF. The chain recombines TRBV5-4 with TRBJ2-3; maybe TRBD1 (6 bases). This CDR3 comprises 15 residues. Looked up from germline, CDR1 is SGHNT and CDR2 is YYREEE (reference sequence). The V and J ends lost 4 bases and 2 bases respectively, with 14 bases between them.